Below, 5 T cell receptor beta chains from the same sample are listed, as sequenced in a study of blood T cell repertoires in COVID-19. Profiling relied on immunoSEQ multiplex PCR, and the TCRdb table lists in-frame clones only, not all of them. The sample holds about 200,000 clones, about 87% seen once. The sample taken for sequencing was PBMCs or T cells enriched from blood (not recorded which). The receptors originated from a man aged 30 to 45 who had recovered from COVID-19.

This chain joins TRBV4-1 and TRBJ2-1; 9 nucleotides agree with TRBD1. CDR1 and CDR2 from the germline V gene are MGHRA and YSYEKL. V dropped 7 bases and J dropped 3; count of bases not matched to a gene: 4. CDR3 length: 14 residues. The CDR3 nucleotides read TGCGCCAGCATGGGACAGGGTAACTACAATGAGCAGTTCTTC. This encodes CASMGQGNYNEQFF.

The chain links TRBV6-6 to TRBJ2-3; TRBD2 might be the D (7 bases). The CDR3 spans 15 residues. V gave up 6 bases and J gave up 1 base, with 14 bases separating them. CDR1 and CDR2 from the germline V gene are MNHNY and SVGAGI (reference sequence). CDR3: CASRRGRAGTDTQYF. CDR3 nucleotides: TGTGCCAGCAGGCGGGGGCGTGCTGGCACAGATACGCAGTATTTT.

V is TRBV11-2 and J is TRBJ1-2, with D maybe TRBD1 (6 bases). V lost 4 bases and J lost 4, with 22 bases in between. CDR3 size: 17 residues. The germline V gene encodes CDR1 SGHAT and CDR2 FQNNGV. As DNA, the CDR3 is TGTGCCAGCAGCTCTCCCCGCGGGGGCGCTTCTAGCTATGGCTACACCTTC. Protein: CASSSPRGGASSYGYTF.

As regards this clone: The identical CDR3 is also encoded by other nucleotide sequences in the sample. The J gene is TRBJ1-2, the V gene TRBV29-1; 11 bases map to TRBD1. After removal of 6 bases from V and 3 bases from J, the junction contained 0 bases not matched to a gene. Germline lookup yields CDR1 SQVTM and CDR2 ANQGSEA. The CDR3 runs to 12 residues. The CDR3 here is CSVGQGDYGYTF. The CDR3 bases are TGCAGCGTGGGACAGGGGGACTATGGCTACACCTTC.

The V gene is TRBV7-2, the J gene TRBJ2-7; perhaps TRBD2 as D (6 bases). Looked up from germline, CDR1 is SGHTA and CDR2 is FQGNSA. Between the trimmed V and J ends, which lost 1 base and 3 bases, there was a span of 16 bases. The length of the CDR3 is 16 residues. CDR3 DNA: TGTGCCAGCAGCTTAGATTGGCGGACTAAAGGCTACGAGCAGTACTTC. Its translation is CASSLDWRTKGYEQYF.